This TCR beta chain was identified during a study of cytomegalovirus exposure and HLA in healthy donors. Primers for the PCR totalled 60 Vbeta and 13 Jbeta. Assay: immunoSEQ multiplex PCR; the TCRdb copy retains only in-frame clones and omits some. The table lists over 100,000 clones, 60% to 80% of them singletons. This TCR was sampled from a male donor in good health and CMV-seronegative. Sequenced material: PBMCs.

The CDR3 nucleotides are TGTGCCAGCAGTCATACTAGCGGGAGGGCCTCCGAGCAGTACTTC. Translating it yields CASSHTSGRASEQYF. The chain links TRBV28 to TRBJ2-7; 13 bases fit TRBD2. J gave up 6 bases and V 5 bases, and 7 bases lay outside the gene matches. The CDR3 totals 15 residues. Germline V lookup: CDR1 MDHEN, CDR2 SYDVKM.